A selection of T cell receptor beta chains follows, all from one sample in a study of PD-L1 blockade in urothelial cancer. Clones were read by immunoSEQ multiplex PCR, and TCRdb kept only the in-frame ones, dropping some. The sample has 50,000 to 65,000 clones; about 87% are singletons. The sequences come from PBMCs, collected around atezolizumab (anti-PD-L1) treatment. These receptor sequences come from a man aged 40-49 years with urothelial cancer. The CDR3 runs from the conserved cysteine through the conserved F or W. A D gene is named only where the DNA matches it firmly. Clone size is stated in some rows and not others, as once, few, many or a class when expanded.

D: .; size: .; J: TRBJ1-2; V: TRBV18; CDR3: CASSSGESYGYTF; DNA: TGTGCCAGCTCATCAGGGGAGAGCTATGGCTACACCTTC
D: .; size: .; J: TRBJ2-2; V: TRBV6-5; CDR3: CASSYSRTGSTGELFF; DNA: TGTGCCAGCAGTTACTCCCGGACGGGAAGCACCGGGGAGCTGTTTTTT
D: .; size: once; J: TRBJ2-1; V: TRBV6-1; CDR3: CASSETRGQFF; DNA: TGTGCCAGCAGTGAGACTAGAGGGCAGTTCTTC
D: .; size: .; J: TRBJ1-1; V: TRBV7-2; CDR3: CASSLQGLLTEAFF; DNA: TGTGCCAGCAGCTTACAGGGGCTCCTCACTGAAGCTTTCTTT
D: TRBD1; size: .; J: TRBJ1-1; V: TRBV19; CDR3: CASSNPYRGRTEAFF; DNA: TGTGCCAGTAGTAACCCGTACAGGGGGCGCACTGAAGCTTTCTTT
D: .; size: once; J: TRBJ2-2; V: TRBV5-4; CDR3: CASSLGLDTGELFF; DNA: TGTGCCAGCAGCTTGGGGCTGGACACCGGGGAGCTGTTTTTT
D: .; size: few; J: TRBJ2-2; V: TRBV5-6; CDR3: CASSLAVMADGGELFF; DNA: TGTGCCAGCAGCTTGGCCGTGATGGCAGATGGCGGGGAGCTGTTTTTT
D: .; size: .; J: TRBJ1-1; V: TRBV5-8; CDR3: CASSLEGGRGTEAFF; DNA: TGTGCCAGCAGCTTGGAAGGAGGGCGGGGAACTGAAGCTTTCTTT
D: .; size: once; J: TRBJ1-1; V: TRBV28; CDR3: CASSLTGFLTFF; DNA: TGTGCCAGCAGTTTAACAGGGTTTCTAACTTTCTTT
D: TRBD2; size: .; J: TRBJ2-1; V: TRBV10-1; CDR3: CASSSSGSYNEQFF; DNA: TGCGCCAGCAGCTCTAGCGGGAGCTACAATGAGCAGTTCTTC
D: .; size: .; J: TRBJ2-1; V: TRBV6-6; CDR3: CASSPRGSRNEQFF; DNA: TGTGCCAGCAGTCCCAGGGGATCGAGGAATGAGCAGTTCTTC
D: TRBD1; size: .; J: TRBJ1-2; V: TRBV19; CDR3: CASREDRGVYGYTF; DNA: TGTGCCAGTAGAGAGGACAGGGGGGTCTATGGCTACACCTTC
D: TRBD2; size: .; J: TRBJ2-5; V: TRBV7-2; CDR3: CASSLYSGREETQYF; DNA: TGTGCCAGCAGCTTATACAGCGGGAGGGAGGAGACCCAGTACTTC
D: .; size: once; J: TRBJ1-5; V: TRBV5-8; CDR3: CASNSWGGGRNQPQHF; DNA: TGTGCCAGCAACTCTTGGGGAGGGGGGAGGAATCAGCCCCAGCATTTT
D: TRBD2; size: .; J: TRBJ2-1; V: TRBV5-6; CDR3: CASSNLLRTSGKLSQFF; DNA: TGTGCCAGCAGCAACCTACTCAGGACTAGCGGGAAATTGTCGCAGTTCTTC
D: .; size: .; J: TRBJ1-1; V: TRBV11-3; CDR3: CASSLSAGGGLNTEAFF; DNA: TGTGCCAGCAGCTTATCGGCCGGGGGGGGGTTGAACACTGAAGCTTTCTTT
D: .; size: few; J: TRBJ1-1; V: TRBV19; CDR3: CASSIEPRRRVQSEAFF; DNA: TGTGCCAGTAGTATAGAACCACGCAGGAGGGTTCAATCTGAAGCTTTCTTT
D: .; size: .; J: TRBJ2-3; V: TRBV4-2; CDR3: CASSQEATGAGDTQYF; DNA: TGTGCCAGCAGCCAAGAAGCAACGGGAGCGGGAGATACGCAGTATTTT